The 3 T cell receptor beta chains in this list originate from one sample, sequenced in a study of T-cell reconstitution after alpha-beta-depleted transplantation in children. Unique molecular identifiers were used to barcode this TCRbeta library. TCRdb reprocessed the PCR reads via MiXCR and lists one record per CDR3 protein. The sample has fewer than 350,000 distinct CDR3 sequences, 10% seen once; the top ten hold 7.5%. The sequences come from PBMCs, collected before TCRalphabeta/CD19-depleted stem cell transplant. These receptors came from a boy less than two years old with acute myeloid leukemia, due to receive a stem cell transplant.

The V call is TRBV7-8, the J call TRBJ1-1, with 7 bases matching TRBD1. Germline values: CDR1 SGHVS, CDR2 FQNEAQ. The V gene end was trimmed by 2 bases and the J gene end by 3 bases; junction bases not matched to a gene: 9. The CDR3 is made up of 16 amino acids. This chain's CDR3 is CASSLRYGQVDTEAFF. The DNA for the CDR3 is TGTGCCAGCAGCTTACGATACGGACAGGTCGACACTGAAGCTTTCTTT.

This clonotype was seen many times. The chain couples TRBV11-3 to TRBJ2-1; D gene unclear. The CDR3 contains 15 residues. V lost 1 base and J 0 bases, leaving 7 bases between the germline ends. CDR1 and CDR2 from the germline V gene are SGHNT and YENEEA. This CDR3 is CASSLVGSSYNEQFF. The CDR3 DNA is TGTGCCAGCAGCTTAGTAGGAAGCTCCTACAATGAGCAGTTCTTC.

This clonotype was seen many times. The chain recombines TRBV7-2 with TRBJ2-1; D not certain. Deletions cut 2 bases from V and 8 bases from J, with 10 bases between. Looked up from germline, CDR1 is SGHTA and CDR2 is FQGNSA. The CDR3 extends over 13 amino acids. CDR3 in DNA: TGTGCCAGCAGCTTAAGAGGTTCCTATGAGCAGTTCTTC. Translating gives CASSLRGSYEQFF. The full variable domain, in which reference TRBV7-2 and TRBJ2-1 provide the parts outside the CDR3, is GAGVSQSPSNKVTEKGKDVELRCDPISGHTALYWYRQSLGQGLEFLIYFQGNSAPDKSGLPSDRFSAERTGGSVSTLTIQRTQQEDSAVYLCASSLRGSYEQFFGPGTRLTVL.